One T cell receptor beta chain is described in this entry. Its antigen is still unknown. These data are taken from a study of shared clonotypes between healthy human individuals. Study results and caveats: Having only a few donors restricted how much genetic and exposure-history diversity was captured.

V shed 6 bases, J shed 7 bases, and the junction held 7 bases outside the gene matches. The germline gives CDR1 SQVTM, CDR2 ANQGSEA. This CDR3 contains 14 residues. TCRdb's copy holds only in-frame clones and misses some; the assay was immunoSEQ multiplex PCR. The sample contains 550,000 to 700,000 clones, 60% to 75% of which appear only once. V and J are TRBV29-1 and TRBJ2-1; 12 nucleotides match TRBD2. The TCR sequence derives from a woman aged 25 to 39 in good health. The sequenced sample was memory CD4+ T cells sorted from blood. Described subset: CD45RA-negative fraction. CDR3: CSVVVTSGRNEQFF. The CDR3 DNA sequence: TGCAGCGTGGTCGTAACTAGCGGGAGGAATGAGCAGTTCTTC.